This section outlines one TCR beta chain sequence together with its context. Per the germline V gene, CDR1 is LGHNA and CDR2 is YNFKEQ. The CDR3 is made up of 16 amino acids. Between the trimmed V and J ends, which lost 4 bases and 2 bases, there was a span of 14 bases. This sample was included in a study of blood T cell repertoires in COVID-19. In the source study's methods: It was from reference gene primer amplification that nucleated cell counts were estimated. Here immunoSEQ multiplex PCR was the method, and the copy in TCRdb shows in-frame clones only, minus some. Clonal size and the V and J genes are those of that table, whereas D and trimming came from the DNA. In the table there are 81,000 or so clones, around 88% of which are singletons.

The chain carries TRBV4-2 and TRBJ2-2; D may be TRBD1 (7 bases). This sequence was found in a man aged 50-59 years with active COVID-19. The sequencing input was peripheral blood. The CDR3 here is CASSPRQGLNTGELFF. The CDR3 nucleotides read TGTGCCAGCAGCCCTCGACAGGGACTCAACACCGGGGAGCTGTTTTTT.